This T cell receptor (beta chain) was profiled in a study of PD-1 blockade in classical Hodgkin lymphoma. Study-level points and caveats: For complete responders, baseline diversity was comparable to that of newly diagnosed patients. By cycle point C4D1, TCR diversity had risen significantly in CD4+ cells (but not CD8+ cells).

Time point in this sample: cycle 4 day 1 (C4D1), after 6 weeks of nivolumab. After autologous stem cell transplantation all patients relapsed, and prior brentuximab vedotin exposure differed between cohorts. This clone was seen just once. Antigen: not known. Libraries were prepared by immunoSEQ multiplex PCR; TCRdb keeps only in-frame clonotypes and omits some of them. The sample holds tens of thousands of clones; more than 70% are singletons and the top ten take about 9.4%. V shed 2 bases, J shed 2 bases, and the junction held 5 bases outside the gene matches. This CDR3 is built from 15 residues. Looked up from germline, CDR1 is LNHDA and CDR2 is SQIVND (reference sequence).

The TCR was taken from a human donor with classical Hodgkin lymphoma. The sequencing used peripheral blood mononuclear cells (PBMCs), collected before the fourth cycle of nivolumab. V usage is TRBV19 and J usage is TRBJ1-2; 7 nucleotides match TRBD1. The CDR3 reads CASSIRTGGNYGYTF. The CDR3 DNA reads TGTGCCAGTAGTATAAGGACAGGAGGAAACTATGGCTACACCTTC.